The 9 T cell receptor beta chains presented below share a single source sample, sequenced in a study of cytomegalovirus exposure and HLA in healthy donors. PCR used 60 Vbeta primers and 13 Jbeta primers. The table came from immunoSEQ multiplex PCR; TCRdb's copy has only in-frame clones and leaves some out. Altogether about 200,000 clones are present, over 65% being singletons, with the ten largest covering 2.9%. Sequencing was done on a sample of PBMCs. These receptors all come from a woman in her 30s in good health and CMV-seronegative.

This clone came up a few times. V usage is TRBV4-1 and J usage is TRBJ1-1; D gene uncertain. The V end lost 0 bases, the J end lost 3 bases, and 11 bases lay between the germline ends. There are 15 residues in the CDR3. CDR1 and CDR2 (germline): MGHRA, YSYEKL. The CDR3: CASSQDKTTDTEAFF. The CDR3 region has the DNA TGCGCCAGCAGCCAAGATAAGACAACAGACACTGAAGCTTTCTTT.

CDR3 in amino acids: CAGTTKTTSRSYEQYF. The DNA for the CDR3 is TGTGCCGGAACAACAAAAACGACTAGTCGCTCCTACGAGCAGTACTTC. The V and J genes are TRBV30 and TRBJ2-7; maybe TRBD2 (6 bases). Germline values: CDR1 GTSNPN, CDR2 SVGIG (reference sequence). V was cut by 8 bases and J by 0 bases, with 23 bases left in between. This CDR3 spans 16 amino acids.

The chain couples TRBV28 to TRBJ2-3, with D uncertain. The V and J ends lost 5 bases and 2 bases respectively, with 8 bases between them. CDR3 length equals 13 residues. Germline CDR1 and CDR2: MDHEN and SYDVKM. The CDR3 bases are TGTGCCAGCAGTCCCCTTAACACAGATACGCAGTATTTT. It yields the protein CASSPLNTDTQYF.

The rearrangement joins TRBV7-9 to TRBJ2-1; 10 bases are a match to TRBD2. The CDR3 is 16 amino acids. Germline assignment: CDR1 SEHNR and CDR2 FQNEAQ (reference sequence). V lost 6 bases to trimming and J lost 9 bases; unmatched junction nucleotides: 14. Here the CDR3 DNA reads TGTGCCAGCAGGCCAAGGCGAGCGGGAGGGCCGGGTGAGCAGTTCTTC. It codes for CASRPRRAGGPGEQFF.

This clone has only one observation. V usage is TRBV9 and J usage is TRBJ1-2, with TRBD1 matching over 7 bases. The CDR3 sequence is 13 residues long. CDR1 SGDLS and CDR2 YYNGEE come from the germline V gene. Trimming took 3 bases from V and 10 from J; bases not matched to a gene: 9. CDR3 coding DNA: TGTGCCAGCAGCGCTCAGACAGGGACCATCTACACCTTC. It encodes CASSAQTGTIYTF.

The chain recombines TRBV28 with TRBJ1-6; D remains unclear. V lost 8 bases to trimming and J lost 4 bases, with 9 bases between them. Germline V gives CDR1 MDHEN, CDR2 SYDVKM. This CDR3 spans 13 amino acids. The CDR3 is CASSRSYNSPLHF. In DNA, the CDR3 is TGTGCCAGCTCTCGCAGTTATAATTCACCCCTCCACTTT.

Worth noting for this clone: The germline gene is not matched at one end of the junction; a read error may be the cause. The V gene is TRBV29-1, the J gene TRBJ2-7; 7 bases are a match to TRBD1. The CDR3 has 12 amino acids. Per germline, CDR1 SQVTM and CDR2 ANQGSEA. The CDR3 DNA reads TGCAGCGTCGAAGGGGGCGCGTTCGAGCAGTACTTC. Amino acid sequence: CSVEGGAFEQYF.

V is TRBV28 and J is TRBJ1-1; 12 bases align to TRBD1. The CDR3 has 17 residues. CDR1 MDHEN and CDR2 SYDVKM come from the germline V gene. V dropped 1 base and J dropped 7; count of bases not matched to a gene: 10. As DNA, the CDR3 is TGTGCCAGCAGTTTATTGGGACAGGGGGCGGGGCGCTATGAAGCTTTCTTT. Amino acids: CASSLLGQGAGRYEAFF.

The chain recombines TRBV5-1 with TRBJ1-5; no clear D gene. CDR3 size: 13 residues. Trimming shortened V by 2 bases and J by 2 bases, and 5 bases separated the two germline ends. Germline assignment: CDR1 SGHRS and CDR2 YFSETQ. The CDR3: CASSFQGNQPQHF. The DNA of the CDR3 is TGCGCCAGCAGCTTCCAGGGCAATCAGCCCCAGCATTTT.